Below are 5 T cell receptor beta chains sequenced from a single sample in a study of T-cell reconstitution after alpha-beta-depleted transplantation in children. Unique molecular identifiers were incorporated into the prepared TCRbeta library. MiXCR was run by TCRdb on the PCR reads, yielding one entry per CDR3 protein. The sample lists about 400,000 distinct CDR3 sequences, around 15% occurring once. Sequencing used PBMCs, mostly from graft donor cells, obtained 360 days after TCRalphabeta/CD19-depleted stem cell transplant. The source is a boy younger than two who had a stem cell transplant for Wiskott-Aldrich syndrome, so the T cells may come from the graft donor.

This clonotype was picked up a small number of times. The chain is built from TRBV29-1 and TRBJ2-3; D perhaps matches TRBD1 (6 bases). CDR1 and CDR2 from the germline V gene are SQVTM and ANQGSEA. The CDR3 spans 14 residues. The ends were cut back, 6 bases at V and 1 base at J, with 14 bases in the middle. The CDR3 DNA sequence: TGCAGCGTGGCCCTAGGGGGTGGCACAGATACGCAGTATTTT. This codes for CSVALGGGTDTQYF.

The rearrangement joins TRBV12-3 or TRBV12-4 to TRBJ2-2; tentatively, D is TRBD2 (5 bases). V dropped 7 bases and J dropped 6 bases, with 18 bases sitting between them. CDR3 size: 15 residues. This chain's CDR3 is CASTQGLARSGELFF. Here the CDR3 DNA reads TGTGCCAGCACCCAAGGGCTAGCTAGGTCCGGGGAGCTGTTTTTT.

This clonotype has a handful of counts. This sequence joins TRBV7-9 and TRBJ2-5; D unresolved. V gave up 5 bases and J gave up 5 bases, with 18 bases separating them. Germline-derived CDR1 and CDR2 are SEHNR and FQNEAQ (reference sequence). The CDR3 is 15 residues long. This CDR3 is CASSPKSRVEETQYF. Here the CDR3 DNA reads TGTGCCAGCAGCCCCAAGTCCAGAGTGGAGGAGACCCAGTACTTC.

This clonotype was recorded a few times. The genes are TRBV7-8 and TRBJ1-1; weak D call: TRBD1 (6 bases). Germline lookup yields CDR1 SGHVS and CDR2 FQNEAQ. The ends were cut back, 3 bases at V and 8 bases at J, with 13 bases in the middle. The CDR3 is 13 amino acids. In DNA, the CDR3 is TGTGCCAGCAGCTTTACCGTTGACAGGGAAGCTTTCTTT. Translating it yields CASSFTVDREAFF.

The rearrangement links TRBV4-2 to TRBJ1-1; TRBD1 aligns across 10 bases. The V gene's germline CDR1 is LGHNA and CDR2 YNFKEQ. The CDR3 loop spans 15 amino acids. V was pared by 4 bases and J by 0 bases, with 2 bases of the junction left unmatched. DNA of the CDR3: TGTGCCAGCAGCCTCGGGACAGGGGTGAACACTGAAGCTTTCTTT. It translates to CASSLGTGVNTEAFF.